These T cell receptor beta chains were read from a single sample in a study of CD8 T cells in Susac syndrome. TCRdb used MiXCR to reprocess the immunoSEQ multiplex PCR reads, holding one entry per CDR3 protein. In the table there are approximately 130,000 distinct CDR3 sequences, 91% of which are singletons. Sample: CD8+ T cells from PBMCs. These receptors all come from a human donor with multiple sclerosis. Each CDR3 is given with its conserved first and last residue. D genes are given only for firm matches. Size is omitted from some rows. Given values are once, few, many or a class for expanded clones.

j_gene | abundance | d_gene | v_gene | CDR3nt | CDR3aa
TRBJ2-1 | - | TRBD1 | TRBV4-2 | TGTGCCAGCAGCCAAGAGACCGGGACAGGGGCCAGGAATGAGCAGTTCTTC | CASSQETGTGARNEQFF
TRBJ2-3 | - | TRBD2 | TRBV29-1 | TGCAGCGTTGAAGGACTAGCTTCGCAGTATTTT | CSVEGLASQYF
TRBJ2-1 | once | TRBD2 | TRBV29-1 | TGCAGCGTGTCTAGCGGGAGGGCCGGCGATGAGCAGTTCTTC | CSVSSGRAGDEQFF
TRBJ2-2 | - | - | TRBV6-1 | TGTGCCAGCAGTGAAGCTCGTTTAGGGCCCGGGGAGCTGTTTTTT | CASSEARLGPGELFF
TRBJ2-7 | - | - | TRBV6-6 | TGTGCCAGCAGTTACTTGGAAGGGTACGAGCAGTACTTC | CASSYLEGYEQYF
TRBJ1-5 | - | - | TRBV27 | TGTGCCAGCAGTTTAACGGCTAATCAGCCCCAGCATTTT | CASSLTANQPQHF
TRBJ1-1 | - | - | TRBV19 | TGTGCCAGTAGTATCGGTAGGACTGAAGCTTTCTTT | CASSIGRTEAFF
TRBJ2-1 | once | TRBD1 | TRBV5-6 | TGTGCCAGCAGCCCCGGGACAGGGGTGCTGGAGCAGTTCTTC | CASSPGTGVLEQFF
TRBJ2-2 | - | - | TRBV2 | TGTGCCAGCAGTGTCCTCCGGGACCCCAACACCGGGGAGCTGTTTTTT | CASSVLRDPNTGELFF
TRBJ2-7 | - | - | TRBV6-2/TRBV6-3 | TGTGCCAGCAGTTACGGGGGCGACTACGAGCAGTACTTC | CASSYGGDYEQYF
TRBJ2-2 | once | TRBD2 | TRBV27 | TGTGCCAGCAGTACCATAGCGGGAGGGCGGCCCGGGGAGCTGTTTTTT | CASSTIAGGRPGELFF
TRBJ2-7 | - | - | TRBV2 | TGTGCCAGTCACGAGCCCCCCTACGAGCAGTACTTC | CASHEPPYEQYF
TRBJ2-7 | - | - | TRBV4-2 | TGTGCCAGCAGCCAATGGACAGACTACGAGCAGTACTTC | CASSQWTDYEQYF
TRBJ1-1 | - | - | TRBV12-3/TRBV12-4 | TGTGCCAGCAGTTTTCTGGCAGGGAACACTGAAGCTTTCTTT | CASSFLAGNTEAFF
TRBJ2-1 | once | TRBD2 | TRBV29-1 | TGCAGCGCCGCTCTAGCGGGAGGCTCCTACAATGAGCAGTTCTTC | CSAALAGGSYNEQFF
TRBJ2-5 | - | - | TRBV19 | TGTGCCAGTAGTCATCCTCGTGAGACCCAGTACTTC | CASSHPRETQYF
TRBJ2-7 | - | - | TRBV4-1 | TGCGCCAGCAGCCAAGAAAGACTCTACGAGCAGTACTTC | CASSQERLYEQYF
TRBJ2-5 | once | - | TRBV20-1 | TGCAGTGCTAGAGACGCCCCGGGGCACACGGGAGAGACCCAGTACTTC | CSARDAPGHTGETQYF
TRBJ2-5 | - | - | TRBV13 | TGTGCCAGCAGCTTAGCACTCCTGGAGACCCAGTACTTC | CASSLALLETQYF
TRBJ2-7 | few | TRBD2 | TRBV4-1 | TGCGCCAGCAGCCCAATTCTAGCGGCCACTTACGAGCAGTACTTC | CASSPILAATYEQYF
TRBJ2-7 | - | TRBD2 | TRBV12-3/TRBV12-4 | TGTGCCAGCAGCGCGGGGGTCTCCTACGAGCAGTACTTC | CASSAGVSYEQYF
TRBJ1-2 | - | TRBD1 | TRBV28 | TGTGCCAGCACACCCGACAGGGTAGACTATGGCTACACCTTC | CASTPDRVDYGYTF
TRBJ2-3 | - | TRBD1 | TRBV12-3/TRBV12-4 | TGTGCCAGCAGCCATACAGGGGTCCGTAGCACAGATACGCAGTATTTT | CASSHTGVRSTDTQYF
TRBJ2-7 | - | - | TRBV6-5 | TGTGCCAGCACCGATACGGGTTTGAGCTACGAGCAGTACTTC | CASTDTGLSYEQYF
TRBJ2-1 | - | TRBD2 | TRBV9 | TGTGCCAGCAGCGACACTAGCGGGACCTTCGATGAGCAGTTCTTC | CASSDTSGTFDEQFF
TRBJ1-1 | - | - | TRBV30 | TGTGCCTGGAGGCCGACAGGACAGTTTGGGGAAGCTTTCTTT | CAWRPTGQFGEAFF
TRBJ1-2 | - | TRBD1 | TRBV19 | TGTGCCAGTAGGGACAGGTTGAATGATGGCTACACCTTC | CASRDRLNDGYTF
TRBJ1-1 | - | - | TRBV4-3 | TGCGCCAGCAGCCAAGTTGAGGGGGGCACTGAAGCTTTCTTT | CASSQVEGGTEAFF
TRBJ2-1 | - | - | TRBV5-6 | TGTGCCAGCAGCTTGGGGGACCCATACATGCAGTTCTTC | CASSLGDPYMQFF
TRBJ2-2 | - | - | TRBV7-9 | TGTGCCAGCAGCGCCGGCCCTACGAACACCGGGGAGCTGTTTTTT | CASSAGPTNTGELFF
TRBJ2-7 | - | - | TRBV11-2 | TGTGCCAGCAGCTTAGTGGGCAGGGAGGCCGAGCAGTACTTC | CASSLVGREAEQYF
TRBJ2-3 | once | - | TRBV6-4 | TGTGCCAGCAGTGACCTCCGCACAGATACGCAGTATTTT | CASSDLRTDTQYF
TRBJ2-5 | - | TRBD2 | TRBV28 | TGTGCCAGCGGGACTGGGCTAGCGGATGGAGAGACCCAGTACTTC | CASGTGLADGETQYF
TRBJ1-5 | once | TRBD1 | TRBV27 | TGTGCCAGCAGTTTAATGGGGACAGGGGATCAGCCCCAGCATTTT | CASSLMGTGDQPQHF
TRBJ2-6 | once | - | TRBV7-9 | TGTGCCAGCAGCCCCACGGGGGTCGACTCTGGGGCCAACGTCCTGACTTTC | CASSPTGVDSGANVLTF
TRBJ2-7 | - | TRBD2 | TRBV27 | TGTGCCAGCAGCATAGCGGGAGGGCTTCGCTACGAGCAGTACTTC | CASSIAGGLRYEQYF
TRBJ1-4 | - | - | TRBV5-4 | TGTGCCAGCAGCCACTCGGCAGGGAATGAAAAACTGTTTTTT | CASSHSAGNEKLFF
TRBJ1-2 | - | - | TRBV5-1 | TGCGCCAGCAGCTGGGGCGGATCGTCCTATGGCTACACCTTC | CASSWGGSSYGYTF
TRBJ2-3 | - | TRBD1 | TRBV4-1 | TGCGCCAGCAGCCATAAACAGGGGGCAGGAGATACGCAGTATTTT | CASSHKQGAGDTQYF
TRBJ2-1 | - | TRBD2 | TRBV11-2 | TGTGCCAGCGCCTTCGCGGGGGGCTACAATGAGCAGTTCTTC | CASAFAGGYNEQFF
TRBJ1-5 | - | TRBD1 | TRBV18 | TGTGCCAGCTCATCCCGGGACAGGGGAGATCAGCCCCAGCATTTT | CASSSRDRGDQPQHF
TRBJ1-1 | - | - | TRBV15 | TGTGCCACCTCCCTCGGGTCTGAAGCTTTCTTT | CATSLGSEAFF
TRBJ2-7 | - | TRBD1 | TRBV18 | TGTGCCAGCGGACAGGGAGCGGCATACGAGCAGTACTTC | CASGQGAAYEQYF
TRBJ1-2 | - | - | TRBV19 | TGTGCCACCTCCGGGACGGAGTATGGCTACACCTTC | CATSGTEYGYTF
TRBJ2-1 | - | - | TRBV27 | TGTGCCAGCGCCACTAGCAGCCGCAATGAGCAGTTCTTC | CASATSSRNEQFF
TRBJ2-7 | - | TRBD2 | TRBV28 | TGTGCCAGCAGTTTCCCCAGGCTAGCGGGGGGCTCCTACGAGCAGTACTTC | CASSFPRLAGGSYEQYF
TRBJ2-1 | - | TRBD2 | TRBV29-1 | TGCAGCGTTGCGGGGGGGTGGGATGAGCAGTTCTTC | CSVAGGWDEQFF
TRBJ1-2 | - | TRBD1 | TRBV13 | TGTGCCAGCAGCTCCCGGGACAGCACCAACTATGGCTACACCTTC | CASSSRDSTNYGYTF
TRBJ2-7 | once | TRBD2 | TRBV27 | TGTGCCAGCACATCCGGGACTAGCTACGAGCAGTACTTC | CASTSGTSYEQYF
TRBJ2-7 | - | TRBD1 | TRBV9 | TGTGCCAGCAGCGTCGGGCAGGGGGACTACGAGCAGTACTTC | CASSVGQGDYEQYF
TRBJ2-7 | - | TRBD1 | TRBV27 | TGTGCCAGCAGTTTCGTCGGACAGGTGACCTACGAGCAGTACTTC | CASSFVGQVTYEQYF